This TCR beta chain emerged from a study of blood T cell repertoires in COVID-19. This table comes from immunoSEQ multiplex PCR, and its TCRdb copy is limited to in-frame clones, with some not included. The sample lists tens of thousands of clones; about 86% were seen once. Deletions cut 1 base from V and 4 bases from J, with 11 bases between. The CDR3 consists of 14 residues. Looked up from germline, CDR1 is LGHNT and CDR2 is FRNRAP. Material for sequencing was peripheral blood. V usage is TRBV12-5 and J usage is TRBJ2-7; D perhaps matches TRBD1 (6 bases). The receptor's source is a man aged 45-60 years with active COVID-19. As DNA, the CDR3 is TGTGCTAGTGGTTTGGAGACAGGACCGTACGAGCAGTACTTC. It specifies CASGLETGPYEQYF.